The 29 T cell receptor beta chains listed next were all sequenced from one sample in a study of identical twins. TCRdb independently ran MiXCR on the 5' RACE reads; one entry per CDR3 protein. This table holds about 900,000 distinct CDR3 sequences, approximately 13% found once. This sample was also put to use in a study of yellow fever vaccine responses in identical twins.

Input material: PBMCs. The receptors were gathered from a woman under 30 in good health.

V gene TRBV9 combines with J gene TRBJ1-2, with TRBD1 as a possible D gene (6 bases). V gave up 0 bases and J gave up 0 bases, with 18 bases separating them. Germline CDR1 is SGDLS and CDR2 is YYNGEE. The CDR3 totals 18 residues. The chain's CDR3 is CASSVGLGAETTNYGYTF. The CDR3 DNA is TGTGCCAGCAGCGTAGGGTTGGGGGCAGAGACAACTAACTATGGCTACACCTTC. Based on the CDR3 plus reference TRBV9 and TRBJ1-2, the full variable domain is DSGVTQTPKHLITATGQRVTLRCSPRSGDLSVYWYQQSLDQGLQFLIQYYNGEERAKGNILERFSAQQFPDLHSELNLSSLELGDSALYFCASSVGLGAETTNYGYTFGSGTRLTVV.

This clonotype was picked up many times. CDR3 nucleotides: TGTGCCAGCAGTGAATTAGGAAACTATGGCTACACCTTC. Translation gives CASSELGNYGYTF. The chain links TRBV2 to TRBJ1-2; D not certain. The germline V gene has CDR1 SNHLY and CDR2 FYNNEI. This CDR3 contains 13 residues. Trimming cost V 2 bases and J 2 bases, with 6 bases left between them.

This clonotype appeared a few times. The J gene is TRBJ2-7, the V gene TRBV20-1, with 10 bases fitting TRBD2. V lost 0 bases and J lost 3; bases outside the gene matches: 2. The germline gives CDR1 DFQATT, CDR2 SNEGSKA (reference sequence). The CDR3 covers 14 residues. Here the CDR3 reads CSARDGTSDYEQYF. CDR3 DNA: TGCAGTGCTAGAGACGGGACTAGCGACTACGAGCAGTACTTC.

This chain links TRBV2 with TRBJ2-1; D not certain. Germline values: CDR1 SNHLY, CDR2 FYNNEI. Trimming took off 6 bases at V and 8 bases at J, with 14 bases between the two ends. This CDR3 contains 13 residues. CDR3: CASSHSVGYEQFF. Written as DNA, the CDR3 is TGTGCCAGCAGCCATTCTGTAGGCTATGAGCAGTTCTTC.

The rearrangement joins TRBV3-1 to TRBJ2-1; TRBD2 matches at 7 bases. The length of the CDR3 is 15 residues. The junction had 7 bases not matched to a gene; V was cut back by 4 bases and J by 4 bases. CDR1 is LGHDT and CDR2 is YNNKEL in the germline V gene (reference sequence). This chain's CDR3 is CASSLTGGRYNEQFF. CDR3 bases: TGTGCCAGCAGCCTGACTGGCGGGAGATACAATGAGCAGTTCTTC.

This clonotype was observed a handful of times. The J gene is TRBJ2-1, the V gene TRBV20-1; D may match TRBD1 or TRBD2 (5 bases each). Trimming took off 0 bases at V and 3 bases at J, with 21 bases between the two ends. Germline CDR1 reads DFQATT; CDR2 reads SNEGSKA (reference sequence). The CDR3 extends over 18 amino acids. The CDR3: CSARDQSRGVPLYNEQFF. DNA of the CDR3: TGCAGTGCTAGAGATCAATCGAGAGGGGTCCCCCTCTACAATGAGCAGTTCTTC.

This clonotype was seen a few times. The chain combines TRBV29-1 with TRBJ1-1, with D possibly TRBD1 on 5 matching bases. The V end lost 3 bases, the J end lost 6 bases, and 8 bases lay between the germline ends. The germline gives CDR1 SQVTM, CDR2 ANQGSEA. The CDR3 has 11 residues. In DNA form, the CDR3 reads TGCAGCGTTGACGAGGGACCTGAAGCTTTCTTT. This translates into CSVDEGPEAFF.

Ten or more counts support this clonotype. The chain joins TRBV7-9 to TRBJ2-7; D is unclear. This CDR3 is built from 13 residues. Germline V CDR1 and CDR2: SEHNR, FQNEAQ (reference sequence). Trimming removed 1 base from V and 2 bases from J, with 6 bases in between. The CDR3 loop is CASSLDLAYEQYV. CDR3 DNA sequence: TGTGCCAGCAGCTTAGACTTGGCCTACGAGCAGTACGTC.

The chain carries TRBV29-1 and TRBJ2-1; D remains ambiguous. The ends were cut back, 6 bases at V and 12 bases at J, with 15 bases in the middle. There are 11 residues in the CDR3. Germline lookup yields CDR1 SQVTM and CDR2 ANQGSEA. The chain's CDR3 is CSVFGPKGQFF. The CDR3 DNA follows: TGCAGCGTATTCGGACCTAAGGGGCAGTTCTTC.

The chain carries TRBV5-1 and TRBJ2-3; 12 bases are shared with TRBD2. CDR1 and CDR2 (germline): SGHRS, YFSETQ. Trimming at V came to 4 bases and at J to 5 bases, leaving 11 bases not matched to a gene. This CDR3 is built from 17 residues. The DNA for the CDR3 is TGCGCCAGCAGCACTACTAGCGGGAGGTCTCGGGTAGATACGCAGTATTTT. It is translated as CASSTTSGRSRVDTQYF. Supplemented by reference TRBV5-1 and TRBJ2-3, the full variable domain reads KAGVTQTPRYLIKTRGQQVTLSCSPISGHRSVSWYQQTPGQGLQFLFEYFSETQRNKGNFPGRFSGRQFSNSRSEMNVSTLELGDSALYLCASSTTSGRSRVDTQYFGPGTRLTVL.

This clonotype was found a few times. The J gene is TRBJ2-1, the V gene TRBV7-9; maybe TRBD1 (6 bases). Germline V gene sequence: CDR1 SEHNR, CDR2 FQNEAQ (reference sequence). The CDR3 runs 14 residues. The V end lost 5 bases, the J end lost 6 bases, and 14 bases lay between the germline ends. The CDR3 DNA reads as TGTGCCAGCAGCCAAACCGACAGGAGCAATGAGCAGTTCTTC. Amino acids: CASSQTDRSNEQFF. Looking up the rest from reference TRBV7-9 and TRBJ2-1 gives the full variable domain: DTGVSQNPRHKITKRGQNVTFRCDPISEHNRLYWYRQTLGQGPEFLTYFQNEAQLEKSRLLSDRFSAERPKGSFSTLEIQRTEQGDSAMYLCASSQTDRSNEQFFGPGTRLTVL.

This rearrangement joins TRBV11-2 to TRBJ1-1; D is possibly TRBD1 (5 bases). The germline V and J ends were trimmed by 2 bases and 10 bases, with 14 bases remaining between them. Germline-derived CDR1 and CDR2 are SGHAT and FQNNGV. The CDR3 is made up of 13 amino acids. Here the CDR3 reads CASSLWQGSGAFF. The CDR3, as DNA: TGTGCCAGCAGCTTATGGCAGGGTAGCGGAGCTTTCTTT.

There are many counts of this clonotype. This CDR3 is CATSGLDYNEQFF. The CDR3, as DNA: TGTGCCACCAGTGGATTAGACTACAATGAGCAGTTCTTC. The chain combines TRBV24-1 with TRBJ2-1; D not resolved. CDR1 is KGHDR, CDR2 SFDVKD, per germline. CDR3 size: 13 residues. V was clipped by 5 bases and J by 3 bases, with 7 bases between them.

This clonotype has more than one count but fewer than ten. This chain connects TRBV24-1 to TRBJ2-3; 10 nucleotides match TRBD2. The CDR3 loop spans 16 amino acids. V lost 2 bases to trimming and J lost 2 bases; unmatched junction nucleotides: 3. Looked up from germline, CDR1 is KGHDR and CDR2 is SFDVKD. This chain's CDR3 is CATSDSSGGYTDTQYF. DNA of the CDR3: TGTGCCACCAGTGATTCTAGCGGGGGATACACAGATACGCAGTATTTT.

This clonotype was observed a handful of times. The CDR3 loop reads CATTHSGRNVYEQFF. CDR3 bases: TGTGCCACCACTCATAGCGGGAGGAACGTCTATGAGCAGTTCTTC. The chain is built from TRBV24-1 and TRBJ2-1, with 10 bases fitting TRBD2. After removal of 8 bases from V and 8 bases from J, the junction contained 11 bases not matched to a gene. There are 15 residues in the CDR3. In germline, CDR1 is KGHDR, CDR2 SFDVKD.

This clonotype was recorded a few times. The gene calls are TRBV7-9 and TRBJ2-1, with D unresolved. This CDR3 contains 13 residues. From germline, CDR1 is SEHNR and CDR2 FQNEAQ (reference sequence). Trimming took off 1 base at V and 7 bases at J, with 8 bases between the two ends. CDR3 sequence (DNA): TGTGCCAGCAGCTTAGAAGTTGGGAATGAGCAGTTCTTC. It encodes CASSLEVGNEQFF.

The chain has TRBV3-1 and TRBJ2-1; 9 bases agree with TRBD1. The CDR3 runs 14 residues. With 3 bases clipped from V and 5 bases from J, the junction kept 2 bases outside the gene matches. Germline values: CDR1 LGHDT, CDR2 YNNKEL (reference sequence). For the CDR3, the DNA is TGTGCCAGCAGCCACCGGGACAGGGACAATGAGCAGTTCTTC. Translation: CASSHRDRDNEQFF.

This chain joins TRBV3-1 and TRBJ2-1; 12 bases fit TRBD1. The ends lost 3 bases at V and 1 base at J; junction bases unmatched: 10. Per the germline V gene, CDR1 is LGHDT and CDR2 is YNNKEL (reference sequence). This CDR3 spans 19 amino acids. The CDR3 bases are TGTGCCAGCAGCCATAGGGACAGGGGGCGAAGAGATTCCTACAATGAGCAGTTCTTC. Translated, it gives CASSHRDRGRRDSYNEQFF.

The rearrangement joins TRBV14 to TRBJ2-1; 7 bases fit TRBD1. Germline values: CDR1 SGHDN, CDR2 FVKESK. The J segment lost 5 bases and the V segment lost 5 bases, leaving 12 bases of the junction unmatched. The CDR3 is made up of 16 amino acids. The CDR3 here is CASSIRQGPIDNEQFF. The CDR3 DNA follows: TGTGCCAGCAGCATCCGACAGGGACCTATCGACAATGAGCAGTTCTTC.

The chain joins TRBV4-1 to TRBJ2-2, with TRBD2 as a possible D gene (7 bases). This CDR3 is built from 15 residues. Trimming removed 1 base from V and 9 bases from J, with 15 bases in between. Germline assignment: CDR1 MGHRA and CDR2 YSYEKL. The CDR3 sequence is CASSQGGGGPRELFF. CDR3 sequence (DNA): TGCGCCAGCAGCCAAGGAGGGGGGGGGCCCCGGGAGCTGTTTTTT.

The V gene is TRBV10-3, the J gene TRBJ2-1; 8 bases map to TRBD2. Germline-derived CDR1 and CDR2 are ENHRY and SYGVKD. V dropped 0 bases and J dropped 6; count of bases not matched to a gene: 4. This CDR3 contains 15 residues. CDR3 sequence: CAISESKREINEQFF. The CDR3 DNA reads TGTGCCATCAGTGAGTCAAAGCGGGAGATCAATGAGCAGTTCTTC.

The CDR3 sequence: CASSVDRPSGANVLTF. Written as DNA, the CDR3 is TGTGCCAGCAGCGTAGATAGGCCCTCTGGGGCCAACGTCCTGACTTTC. This chain connects TRBV9 to TRBJ2-6; D call uncertain. V lost 0 bases and J lost 0, with 7 bases in between. This CDR3 contains 16 residues. Germline loops: CDR1 SGDLS, CDR2 YYNGEE.

The chain employs TRBV7-9 and TRBJ2-2; D is possibly TRBD2 (6 bases). V lost 5 bases to trimming and J lost 15 bases, with 19 bases between them. Germline V gives CDR1 SEHNR, CDR2 FQNEAQ (reference sequence). The CDR3 covers 13 residues. The CDR3 loop is CASSHHRPGVVFF. Here the CDR3 DNA reads TGTGCCAGCAGCCATCATCGGCCGGGGGTGGTGTTTTTT. Variable domain in full (rest from reference TRBV7-9 and TRBJ2-2): DTGVSQNPRHKITKRGQNVTFRCDPISEHNRLYWYRQTLGQGPEFLTYFQNEAQLEKSRLLSDRFSAERPKGSFSTLEIQRTEQGDSAMYLCASSHHRPGVVFFGEGSRLTVL.

The chain combines TRBV6-5 with TRBJ1-1; a possible D gene is TRBD1 (6 bases). The germline gives CDR1 MNHEY, CDR2 SVGAGI. Deletions cut 2 bases from V and 3 bases from J, with 10 bases between. The CDR3 has 14 amino acids. In DNA form, the CDR3 reads TGTGCCAGCAGTTACGGGGCAGGGGACACTGAAGCTTTCTTT. Translation gives CASSYGAGDTEAFF.

This clonotype has more than one count but fewer than ten. The V call is TRBV7-2, the J call TRBJ2-7; 12 positions match TRBD2. This CDR3 has 16 residues. Germline CDR1 SGHTA, CDR2 FQGNSA. The ends lost 6 bases at V and 1 base at J; junction bases unmatched: 7. The CDR3 loop is CASRLTSGGVSYEQYV. CDR3 nucleotide sequence: TGTGCCAGCAGACTGACTAGCGGGGGTGTGTCCTACGAGCAGTACGTC.

A few counts support this clonotype. The V and J genes are TRBV4-1 and TRBJ2-1, with a weak D call TRBD2 (6 bases). V shed 0 bases and J shed 13 bases, with 16 bases lying between them. There are 14 residues in the CDR3. Germline lookup yields CDR1 MGHRA and CDR2 YSYEKL. The CDR3 sequence: CASSQDRSGPEQFF. Written as DNA, the CDR3 is TGCGCCAGCAGCCAAGATCGTAGCGGCCCGGAACAGTTCTTC.

This clonotype was seen only a few times. The rearrangement uses TRBV7-6 and TRBJ2-7; 8 bases are a match to TRBD2. The CDR3 length is 16 residues. Germline V lookup: CDR1 SGHVS, CDR2 FNYEAQ. The ends lost 5 bases at V and 2 bases at J; junction bases unmatched: 11. DNA for the CDR3: TGTGCCAGCAGCCCGCTGCCGGGGGGGAAAACCTACGAGCAGTACGTC. This codes for CASSPLPGGKTYEQYV.

This clonotype has more than one count but fewer than ten. The rearrangement uses TRBV9 and TRBJ1-1; tentatively, D is TRBD1 (5 bases). Germline-derived CDR1 and CDR2 are SGDLS and YYNGEE. The CDR3 covers 14 residues. Between the trimmed V and J ends, which lost 0 bases and 4 bases, there was a span of 10 bases. The CDR3 sequence is CASSVDRRGTEAFF. In DNA, the CDR3 is TGTGCCAGCAGCGTAGACAGGAGGGGCACTGAAGCTTTCTTT.

This clonotype was found a few times. The J gene is TRBJ2-1, the V gene TRBV7-7; 12 bases match TRBD2. This CDR3 has 15 amino acids. From germline, CDR1 is SSHAT and CDR2 FNYEAQ (reference sequence). Trimming removed 1 base from V and 15 bases from J; junction bases left unmatched: 10. The CDR3 sequence: CASSLGRLAGEKLFF. The CDR3 nucleotides are TGTGCCAGCAGCTTAGGCCGACTAGCGGGAGAGAAGCTGTTCTTC.